Sequencing of this T cell receptor (beta chain) was carried out in a study of blood T cells in healthy people across ages. PCR was performed a second time for about 7 to 12 cycles using a sample-barcoded 5' primer and a J-beta primer mix. TCRdb redid the calling of the 5' RACE reads with MiXCR, one entry per CDR3 protein. The table records approximately 600,000 distinct CDR3 sequences, under 70% of them present only once. Each donor supplied around 9.9 milliliters of peripheral blood. Sequenced: blood. This TCR was recovered from a man aged 60 to 75 in good health.

CDR3: CASSSHPTSGPSTDTQYF. CDR3 sequence (DNA): TGTGCCAGCAGCTCACACCCGACTAGCGGACCTAGCACAGATACGCAGTATTTT. The chain links TRBV21-1 to TRBJ2-3; the DNA was not used to check the table's D call, TRBD2. TRBV21-1 is a known pseudogene. The CDR3 sequence is 18 residues long.